The source of this T cell receptor beta chain is a study of shared clonotypes between healthy human individuals. For the study at large: There were three CD4 naive, three CD4 memory, two CD8 naive and one CD8 memory plates per donor. Findings and limits, study-wide: Across subsets, estimated richness was generally greater for naive than for memory populations.

The CDR3 length is 14 residues. The junction had 5 bases not matched to a gene; V was cut back by 6 bases and J by 1 base. Germline V gene data show CDR1 as SGDLS and CDR2 as YYNGEE. Points on this clone: Its target is unknown.

Assay used: immunoSEQ multiplex PCR; TCRdb lists only in-frame clones, some missing. The sample consists of approximately 1.5 million clones, about 98.5% of them appearing once. Sample: naive CD4+ T cells sorted from blood. Subset defined: CD45RA+ positively selected. The chain carries TRBV9 and TRBJ2-5; 8 bases line up with TRBD1. The sequence derives from a man between 25 and 39 years old in good health. The CDR3 coding sequence is TGTGCCAGCAATCAACAGGGGGTCCAAGAGACCCAGTACTTC. Protein sequence: CASNQQGVQETQYF.